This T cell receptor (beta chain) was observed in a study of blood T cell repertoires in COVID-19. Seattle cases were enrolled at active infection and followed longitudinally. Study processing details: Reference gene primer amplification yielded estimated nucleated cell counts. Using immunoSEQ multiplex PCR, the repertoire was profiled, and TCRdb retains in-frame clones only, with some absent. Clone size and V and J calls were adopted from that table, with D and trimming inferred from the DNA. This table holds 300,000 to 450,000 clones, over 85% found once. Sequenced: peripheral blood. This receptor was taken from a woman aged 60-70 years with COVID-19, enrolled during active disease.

The CDR3: CASSQGEAPDTQYF. CDR3 nucleotide sequence: TGTGCCAGCAGCCAAGGAGAAGCGCCAGATACGCAGTATTTT. The gene calls are TRBV4-2 and TRBJ2-3; D is unclear. In germline, CDR1 is LGHNA, CDR2 YNFKEQ. The CDR3 has 14 amino acids. V gave up 1 base and J gave up 4 bases, with 9 bases separating them.